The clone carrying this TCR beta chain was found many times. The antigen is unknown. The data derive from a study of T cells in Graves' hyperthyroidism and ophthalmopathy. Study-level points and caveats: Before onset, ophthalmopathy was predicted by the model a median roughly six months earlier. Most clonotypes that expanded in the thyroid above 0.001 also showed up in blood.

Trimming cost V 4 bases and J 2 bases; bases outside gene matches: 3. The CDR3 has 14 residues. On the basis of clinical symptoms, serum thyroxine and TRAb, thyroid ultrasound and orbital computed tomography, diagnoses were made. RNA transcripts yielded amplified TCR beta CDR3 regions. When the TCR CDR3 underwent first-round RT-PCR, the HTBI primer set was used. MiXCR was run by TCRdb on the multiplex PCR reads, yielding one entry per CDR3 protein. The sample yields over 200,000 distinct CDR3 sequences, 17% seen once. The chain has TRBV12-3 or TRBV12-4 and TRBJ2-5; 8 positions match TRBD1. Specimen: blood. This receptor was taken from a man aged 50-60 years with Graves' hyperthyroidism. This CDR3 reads CASSWGQAQETQYF. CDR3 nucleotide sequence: TGTGCCAGCAGTTGGGGACAGGCACAAGAGACCCAGTACTTC.